This T cell receptor (beta chain) appears in the sequencing data of a study of human T cells and chemical hapten exposure (dated by TCRdb to the early 2020s). For the wider study: For sensitization, 2% DPC in acetone was applied to an approximately 2 cm by approximately 2 cm area of upper inner arm skin. Weekly therapeutic DPC doses were additionally applied to the scalp of patients throughout the roughly 22-week study period. This study followed changes in the peripheral blood TCR repertoire in vivo during primary and secondary sensitization of alopecia patients to the hapten diphenylcyclopropenone (DPC). For TCR sequencing, blood came from about 29 alopecia patients at anywhere from one to four time points (pre-sensitization, 2, 6 and 24 weeks). The libraries were sequenced as a pool, and the TCR yield per sample differed mostly because of small variations in library volumes within the pool. Blood samples were taken from patients before sensitization (week 0) and at 2, 6 and about 24 weeks after DPC sensitization. Patch testing was performed on the upper back with Finn chambers containing 0.01% DPC, and the patch tests were scored after 6 days according to International Contact Dermatitis Research Group standards. The mostly female patient cohort included alopecia areata with under or over 50% scalp involvement, alopecia totalis and alopecia universalis.

Libraries came from RACE. Sequencing was performed on a NextSeq 500. During library preparation, unique molecular identifiers were attached to individual cDNA molecules so that TCRs could be counted in a quantitative, reproducible way. Each blood RNA sample was used to sequence both TCR alpha and TCR beta chains. The study's processing was this. A median of around 96,000 TCRs per sample was observed, with a range of roughly 20,000 to 750,000. The Decombinator software suite was used to annotate V, J and CDR3 in the TCR reads. Every sample was subsampled to the same number of TCRs (28,000) for the PS versus PT1 abundance plots. Expanded TCRs were defined as absent before sensitization and observed at least eight times at the 2-week time point. The raw public data were reprocessed by TCRdb itself: fastp quality trimming at Q25, MiXCR clonotype calling, in-frame beta chains only. Identical CDR3 protein sequences are pooled into one entry, listed with their most common genes and DNA. These V and J calls derive from TCRdb rather than the authors' analysis. The sample table shows 180,000 or so distinct CDR3 sequences, and approximately 20% are seen once. About 6.7% of the sample rests with the top ten.

The time point tag for this specimen amounts to: patch test 1, 2 weeks after DPC sensitization. The treatment or condition tag for this specimen amounts to: therapeutic diphenylcyclopropenone sensitization with weekly scalp DPC. At each patch-test visit, blood was drawn before the patch test was applied. Eligible patients were aged 18 to 70, diagnosed with alopecia, deemed suitable for DPC therapy, and excluded if pregnant. Total RNA was isolated from unfractionated whole blood collected in Tempus Blood RNA tubes. The CDR3 covers 14 residues, taking in both the cysteine and the phenylalanine. Only the CDR3 part of the read is kept: 42 bases, read in frame from the first base. For CDR1 and CDR2, the germline V gene lists SGHTA and FQGNSA. V loses 1 base of germline sequence and J loses 6 bases, and the interval between the two ends is 12 bases. This clonotype occurred a few times. Its binding antigen is unknown. Base quality data are lacking; no much larger clone is found one base away.

Summary of the overall study and its limitations: After repeated subsampling, changes were observed in the strength of the expansion versus patch-test correlation and in the threshold at which the correlation became significant. Expanded TCRs formed significantly more large CDR3 similarity clusters than pre-sensitization or healthy control sets, consistent with antigen-driven responses. Alopecia, a presumed autoimmune disease, was present in all patients, so the immune response of the patients might differ from that of healthy individuals. The number of PT1 expanded TCRs positively correlated with patch test score, significant at thresholds 8, 16 and 32 but not 4. The number of TCRs above 1 in 1000 frequency did not change with DPC sensitization; there was no evidence of global repertoire structure alterations.

The chain is encoded by TRBV7-2 joined to TRBJ1-1, with TRBD1 tentatively as D gene (5 bases match). This clonotype originated in a woman aged 45-59 years with alopecia areata. Some clones in this sample may be carry-over from other donors' samples. This specimen consisted of whole blood, obtained in connection with sensitization to the hapten diphenylcyclopropenone (DPC). The nucleotides are TGTGCCAGCAGCTTAGAGTTAGGGGCGCCTGAAGCTTTCTTT. Translated, it gives CASSLELGAPEAFF.